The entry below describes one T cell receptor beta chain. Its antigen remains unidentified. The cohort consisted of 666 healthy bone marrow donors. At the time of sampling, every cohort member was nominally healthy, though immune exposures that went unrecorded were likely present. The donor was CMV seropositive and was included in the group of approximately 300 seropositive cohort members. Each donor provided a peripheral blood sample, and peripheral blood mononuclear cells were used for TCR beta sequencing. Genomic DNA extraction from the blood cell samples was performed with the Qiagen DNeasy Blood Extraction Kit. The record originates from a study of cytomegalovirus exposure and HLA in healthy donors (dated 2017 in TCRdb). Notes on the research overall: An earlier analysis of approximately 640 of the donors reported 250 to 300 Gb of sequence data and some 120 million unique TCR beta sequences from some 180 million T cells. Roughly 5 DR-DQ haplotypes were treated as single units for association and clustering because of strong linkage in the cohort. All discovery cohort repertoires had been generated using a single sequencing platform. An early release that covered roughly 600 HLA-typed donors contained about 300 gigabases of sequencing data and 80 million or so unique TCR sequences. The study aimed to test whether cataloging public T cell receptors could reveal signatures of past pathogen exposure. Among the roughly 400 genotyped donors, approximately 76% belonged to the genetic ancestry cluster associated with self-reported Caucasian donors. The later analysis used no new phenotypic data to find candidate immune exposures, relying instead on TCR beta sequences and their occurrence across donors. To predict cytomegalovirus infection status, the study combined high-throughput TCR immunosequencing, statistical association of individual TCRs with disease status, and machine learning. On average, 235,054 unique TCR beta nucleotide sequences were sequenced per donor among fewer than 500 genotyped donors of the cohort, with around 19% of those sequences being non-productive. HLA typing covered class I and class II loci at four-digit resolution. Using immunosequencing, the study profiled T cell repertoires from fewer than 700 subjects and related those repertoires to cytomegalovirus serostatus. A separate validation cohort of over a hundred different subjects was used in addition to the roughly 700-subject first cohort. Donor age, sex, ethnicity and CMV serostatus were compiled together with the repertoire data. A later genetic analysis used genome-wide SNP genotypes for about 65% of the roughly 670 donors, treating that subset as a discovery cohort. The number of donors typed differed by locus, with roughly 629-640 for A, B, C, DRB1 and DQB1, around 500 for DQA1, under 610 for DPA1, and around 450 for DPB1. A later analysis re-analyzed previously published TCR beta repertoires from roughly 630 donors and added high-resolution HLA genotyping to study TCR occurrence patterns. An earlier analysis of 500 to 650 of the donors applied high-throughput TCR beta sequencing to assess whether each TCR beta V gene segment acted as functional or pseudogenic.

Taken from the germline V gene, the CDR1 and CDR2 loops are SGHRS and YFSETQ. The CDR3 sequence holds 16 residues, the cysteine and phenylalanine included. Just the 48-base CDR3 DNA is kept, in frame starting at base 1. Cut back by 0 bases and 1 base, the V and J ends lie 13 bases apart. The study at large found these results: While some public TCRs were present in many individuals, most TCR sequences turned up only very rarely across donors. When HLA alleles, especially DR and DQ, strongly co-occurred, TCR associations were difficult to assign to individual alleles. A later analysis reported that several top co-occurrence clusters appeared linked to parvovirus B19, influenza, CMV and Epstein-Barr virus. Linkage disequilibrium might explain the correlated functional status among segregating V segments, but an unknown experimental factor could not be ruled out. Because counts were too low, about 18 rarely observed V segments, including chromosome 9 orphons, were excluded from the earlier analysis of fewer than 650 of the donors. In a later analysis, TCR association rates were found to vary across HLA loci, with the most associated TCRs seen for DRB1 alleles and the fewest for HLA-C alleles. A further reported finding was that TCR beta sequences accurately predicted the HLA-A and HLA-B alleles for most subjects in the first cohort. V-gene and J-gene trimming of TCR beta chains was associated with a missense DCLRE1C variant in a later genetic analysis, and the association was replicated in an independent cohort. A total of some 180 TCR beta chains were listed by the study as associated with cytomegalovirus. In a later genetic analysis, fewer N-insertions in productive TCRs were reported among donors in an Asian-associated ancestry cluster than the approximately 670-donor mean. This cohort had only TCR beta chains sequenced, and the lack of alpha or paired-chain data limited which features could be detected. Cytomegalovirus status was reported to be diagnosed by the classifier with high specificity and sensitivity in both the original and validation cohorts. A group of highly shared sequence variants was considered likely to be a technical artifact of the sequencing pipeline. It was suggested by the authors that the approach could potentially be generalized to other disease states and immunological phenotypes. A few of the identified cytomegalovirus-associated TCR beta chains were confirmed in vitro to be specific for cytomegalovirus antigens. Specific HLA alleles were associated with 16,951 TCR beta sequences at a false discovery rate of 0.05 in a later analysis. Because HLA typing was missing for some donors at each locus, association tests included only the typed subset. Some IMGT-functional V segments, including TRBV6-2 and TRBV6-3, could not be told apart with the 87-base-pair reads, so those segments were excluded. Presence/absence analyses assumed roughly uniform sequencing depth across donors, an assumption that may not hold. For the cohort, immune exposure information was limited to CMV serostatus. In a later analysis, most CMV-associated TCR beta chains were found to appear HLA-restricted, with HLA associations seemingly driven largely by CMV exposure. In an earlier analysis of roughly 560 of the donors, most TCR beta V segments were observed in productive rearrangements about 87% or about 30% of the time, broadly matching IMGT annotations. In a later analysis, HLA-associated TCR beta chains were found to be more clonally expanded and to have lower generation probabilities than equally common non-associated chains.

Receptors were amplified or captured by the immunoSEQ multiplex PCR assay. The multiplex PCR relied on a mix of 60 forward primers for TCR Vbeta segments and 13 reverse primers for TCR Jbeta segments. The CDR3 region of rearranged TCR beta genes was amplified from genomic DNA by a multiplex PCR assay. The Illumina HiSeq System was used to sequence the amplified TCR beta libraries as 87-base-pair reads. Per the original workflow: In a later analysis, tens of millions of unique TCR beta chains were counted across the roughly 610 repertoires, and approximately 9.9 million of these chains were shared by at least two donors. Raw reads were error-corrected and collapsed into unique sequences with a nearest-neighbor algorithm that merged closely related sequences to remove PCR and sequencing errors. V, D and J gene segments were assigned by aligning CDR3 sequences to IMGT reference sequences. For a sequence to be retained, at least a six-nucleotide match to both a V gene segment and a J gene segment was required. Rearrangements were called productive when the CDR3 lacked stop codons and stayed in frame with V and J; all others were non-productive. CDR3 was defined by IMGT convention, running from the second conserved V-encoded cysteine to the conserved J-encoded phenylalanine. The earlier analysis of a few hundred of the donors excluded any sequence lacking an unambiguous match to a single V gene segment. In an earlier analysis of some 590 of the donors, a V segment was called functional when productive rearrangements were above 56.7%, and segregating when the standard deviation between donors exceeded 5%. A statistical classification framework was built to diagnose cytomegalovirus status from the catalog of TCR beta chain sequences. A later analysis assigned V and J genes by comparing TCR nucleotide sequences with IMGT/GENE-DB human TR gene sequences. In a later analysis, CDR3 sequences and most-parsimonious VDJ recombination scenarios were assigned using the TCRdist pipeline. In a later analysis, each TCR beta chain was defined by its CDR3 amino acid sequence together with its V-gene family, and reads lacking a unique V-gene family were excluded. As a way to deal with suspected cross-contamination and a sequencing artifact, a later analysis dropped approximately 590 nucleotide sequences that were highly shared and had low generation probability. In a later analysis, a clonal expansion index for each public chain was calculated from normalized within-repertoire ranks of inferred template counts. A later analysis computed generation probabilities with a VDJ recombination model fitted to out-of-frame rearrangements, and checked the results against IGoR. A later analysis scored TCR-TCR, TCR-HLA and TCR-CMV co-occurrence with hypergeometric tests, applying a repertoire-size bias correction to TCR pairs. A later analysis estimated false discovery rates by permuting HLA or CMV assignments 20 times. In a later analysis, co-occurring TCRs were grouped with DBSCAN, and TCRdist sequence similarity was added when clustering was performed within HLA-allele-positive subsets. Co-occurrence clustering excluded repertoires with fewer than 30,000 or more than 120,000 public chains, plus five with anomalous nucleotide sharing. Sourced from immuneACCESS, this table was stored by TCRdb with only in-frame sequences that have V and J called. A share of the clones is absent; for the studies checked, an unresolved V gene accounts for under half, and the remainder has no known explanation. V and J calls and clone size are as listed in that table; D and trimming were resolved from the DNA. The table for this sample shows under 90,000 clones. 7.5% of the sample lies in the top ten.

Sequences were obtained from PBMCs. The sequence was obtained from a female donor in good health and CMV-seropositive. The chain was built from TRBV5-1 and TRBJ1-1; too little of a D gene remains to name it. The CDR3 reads CASSLAGRGPNTEAFF. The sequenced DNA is TGCGCCAGCAGCTTGGCCGGCCGGGGTCCGAACACTGAAGCTTTCTTT.